This T cell receptor beta chain came from a study of human T cells and chemical hapten exposure. Study context: Alopecia areata, totalis or universalis affected patients who were mostly female.

This clonotype was seen repeatedly, ten times or more. Trimming removed 6 bases at V and 0 bases at J, with 3 bases between. The germline CDR1 and CDR2 sequences are MNHNY and SVGAGI (reference sequence). The CDR3 is 11 residues long. In the library, unique molecular identifiers were attached to individual cDNA molecules. TCRdb passed the RACE reads through MiXCR, listing each CDR3 protein once. In the table there are some 84,000 distinct CDR3 sequences, around 8.8% of which are singletons. As for time point: pre-sensitization, week 0. Treatment in this sample: therapeutic diphenylcyclopropenone sensitization with weekly scalp DPC. The total RNA was obtained from whole blood that was not fractionated.

This specimen was whole blood, taken in connection with sensitization to the hapten diphenylcyclopropenone (DPC). This sequence originates from a man between 40 and 49 years old with alopecia areata. Some clones in this sample may be carry-over from other donors' samples. The V and J genes are TRBV6-6 and TRBJ2-7; D not resolved. The CDR3 nucleotides are TGTGCCAGCAGCGACTCCTACGAGCAGTACGTC. The encoded protein is CASSDSYEQYV.